This is a list of T cell receptor beta chains from one sample in a study of graft-versus-host responses after intestinal transplantation. These TCRs' antigens remain unknown. Only in-frame clones appear in the TCRdb table, and some are missing; sequencing was by immunoSEQ multiplex PCR. Seen here are around 110,000 clones, roughly nine tenths observed once, and the top ten hold roughly 0.2%. The sample was unstimulated CD4+ T cells sorted from spleen or lymph node cells, taken before intestinal transplant. Receptors originate from a human donor who received an intestinal transplant. Both conserved end residues are part of each CDR3.

TRBJ2-2	TRBV5-1	CASSLDGQGAGELFF
TRBJ1-1	TRBV2	CASRYTGFSEAFF
TRBJ2-7	TRBV6-5	CASSYSPGEQYF
TRBJ2-7	TRBV5-1	CASSPGGASYEQYF
TRBJ2-5	TRBV18	CASSPDRGYQETQYF
TRBJ2-5	TRBV5-1	CASSLAGTMKETQYF
TRBJ2-2	TRBV10-2	CASRGLAGVTNTGELFF
TRBJ2-2	TRBV15	CATRGGGELFF
TRBJ2-3	TRBV7-2	CASSRVGRSTDTQYF
TRBJ1-4	TRBV5-1	CASSLARGQGLGGEKLFF
-	TRBV7-6	CASSVLSGTSVDEQYF
TRBJ2-7	TRBV6-5	CASSADRDYYEQYF
-	TRBV5-5	CASSPQSFYEQYF
TRBJ1-1	TRBV28	CASMTGLNTEAFF
TRBJ1-2	TRBV7-8	CASSLPQSLFYTF
TRBJ1-4	TRBV30	CAWKSGPATNEKLFF
TRBJ1-2	TRBV5-1	CASSSGRGEPNYGYTF
TRBJ2-1	TRBV18	CASSPVRRGGDEQFF
TRBJ2-5	TRBV5-1	CASSLGLDPAGAFATQYF
TRBJ2-7	TRBV6-5	CASSYSASGVTYEQYF
TRBJ1-2	TRBV19	CATSRDRGYGYTF
TRBJ2-3	TRBV4-1	CASSQGRASGLTDTQYF
TRBJ1-1	TRBV5-6	CASSRPEGARHPEAFF